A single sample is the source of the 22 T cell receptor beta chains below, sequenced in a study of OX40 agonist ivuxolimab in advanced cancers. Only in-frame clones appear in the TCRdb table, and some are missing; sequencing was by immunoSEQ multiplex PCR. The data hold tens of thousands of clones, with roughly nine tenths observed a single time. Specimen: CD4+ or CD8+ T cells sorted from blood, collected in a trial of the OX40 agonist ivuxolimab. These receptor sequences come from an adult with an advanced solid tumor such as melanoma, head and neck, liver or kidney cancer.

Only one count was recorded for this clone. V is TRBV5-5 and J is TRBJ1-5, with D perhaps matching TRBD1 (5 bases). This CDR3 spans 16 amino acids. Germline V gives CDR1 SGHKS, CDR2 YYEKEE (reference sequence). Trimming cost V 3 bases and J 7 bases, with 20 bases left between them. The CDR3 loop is CASSSRGGGYDQPQHF. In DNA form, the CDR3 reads TGTGCCAGCAGCTCACGAGGTGGGGGGTACGACCAGCCCCAGCATTTT.

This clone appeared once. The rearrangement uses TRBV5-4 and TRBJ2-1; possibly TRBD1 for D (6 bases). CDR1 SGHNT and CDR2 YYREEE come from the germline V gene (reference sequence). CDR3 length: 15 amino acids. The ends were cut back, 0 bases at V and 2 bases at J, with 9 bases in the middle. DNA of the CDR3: TGTGCCAGCAGCTTGGACAGGGCCACCTACAATGAGCAGTTCTTC. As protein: CASSLDRATYNEQFF.

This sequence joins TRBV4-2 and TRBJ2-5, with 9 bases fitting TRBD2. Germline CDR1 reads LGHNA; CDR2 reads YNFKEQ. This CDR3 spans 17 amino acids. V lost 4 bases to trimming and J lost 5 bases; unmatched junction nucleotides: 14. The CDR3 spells CASSLSFGGGEEETQYF. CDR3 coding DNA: TGTGCCAGCAGCCTTAGTTTCGGCGGGGGGGAGGAGGAGACCCAGTACTTC.

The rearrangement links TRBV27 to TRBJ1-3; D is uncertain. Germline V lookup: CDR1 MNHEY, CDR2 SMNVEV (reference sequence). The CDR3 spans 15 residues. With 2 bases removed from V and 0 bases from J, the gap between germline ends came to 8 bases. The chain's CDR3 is CASSLRQASGNTIYF. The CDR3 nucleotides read TGTGCCAGCAGTTTAAGGCAGGCCTCTGGAAACACCATATATTTT.

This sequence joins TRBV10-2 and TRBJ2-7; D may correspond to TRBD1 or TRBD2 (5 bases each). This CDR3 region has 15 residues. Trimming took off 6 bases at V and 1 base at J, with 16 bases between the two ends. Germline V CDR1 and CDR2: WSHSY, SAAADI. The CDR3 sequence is CASRPTGGRSYEQYF. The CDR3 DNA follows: TGCGCCAGCAGACCTACAGGAGGTAGGTCCTACGAGCAGTACTTC.

CDR3 sequence: CASAGQGLLTQYF. The DNA of the CDR3 is TGTGCCAGCGCGGGACAGGGCCTCCTTACGCAGTATTTT. The gene calls are TRBV11-3 and TRBJ2-3; the match to TRBD1 covers 9 bases. The CDR3 extends over 13 amino acids. CDR1 is SGHNT and CDR2 is YENEEA in the germline V gene. V lost 8 bases, J lost 8 bases, and 8 bases stayed unmatched.

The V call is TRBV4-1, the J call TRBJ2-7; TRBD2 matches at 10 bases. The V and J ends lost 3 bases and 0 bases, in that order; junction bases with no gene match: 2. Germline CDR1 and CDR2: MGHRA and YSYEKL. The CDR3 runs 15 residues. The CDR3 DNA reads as TGCGCCAGCAGCCAGAGCGGGGGGGCCTCCTACGAGCAGTACTTC. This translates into CASSQSGGASYEQYF.

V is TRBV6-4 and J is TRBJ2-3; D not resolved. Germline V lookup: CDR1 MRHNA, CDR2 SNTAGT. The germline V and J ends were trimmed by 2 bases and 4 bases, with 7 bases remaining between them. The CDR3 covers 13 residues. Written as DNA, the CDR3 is TGTGCCAGCAGTGACAGGCTCTCAGATACGCAGTATTTT. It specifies CASSDRLSDTQYF.

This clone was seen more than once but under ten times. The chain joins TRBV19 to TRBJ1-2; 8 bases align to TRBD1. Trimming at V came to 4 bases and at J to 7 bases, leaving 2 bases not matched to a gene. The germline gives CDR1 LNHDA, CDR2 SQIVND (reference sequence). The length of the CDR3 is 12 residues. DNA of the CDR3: TGTGCCAGTAGTAACAGGGGGAGTGGCTACACCTTC. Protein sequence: CASSNRGSGYTF.

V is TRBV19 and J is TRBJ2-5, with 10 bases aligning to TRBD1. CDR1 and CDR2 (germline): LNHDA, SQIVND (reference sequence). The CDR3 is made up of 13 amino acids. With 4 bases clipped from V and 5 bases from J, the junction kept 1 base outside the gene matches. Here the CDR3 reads CASSKTGGETQYF. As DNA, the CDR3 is TGTGCCAGTAGTAAGACAGGGGGCGAGACCCAGTACTTC. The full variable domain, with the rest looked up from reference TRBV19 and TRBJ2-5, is DGGITQSPKYLFRKEGQNVTLSCEQNLNHDAMYWYRQDPGQGLRLIYYSQIVNDFQKGDIAEGYSVSREKKESFPLTVTSAQKNPTAFYLCASSKTGGETQYFGPGTRLLVL.

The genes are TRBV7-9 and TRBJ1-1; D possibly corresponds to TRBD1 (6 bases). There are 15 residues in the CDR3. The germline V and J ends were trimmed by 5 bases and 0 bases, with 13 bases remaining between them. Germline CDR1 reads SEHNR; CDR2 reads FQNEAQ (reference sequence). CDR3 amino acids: CASSGGTYMNTEAFF. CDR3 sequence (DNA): TGTGCCAGCAGCGGGGGGACATATATGAACACTGAAGCTTTCTTT.

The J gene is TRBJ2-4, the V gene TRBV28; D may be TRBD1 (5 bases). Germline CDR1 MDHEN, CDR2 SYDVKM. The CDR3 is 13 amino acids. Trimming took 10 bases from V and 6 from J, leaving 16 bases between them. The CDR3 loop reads CAIKVGVGNIQYF. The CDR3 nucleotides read TGTGCCATCAAAGTAGGGGTGGGAAACATTCAGTACTTC.

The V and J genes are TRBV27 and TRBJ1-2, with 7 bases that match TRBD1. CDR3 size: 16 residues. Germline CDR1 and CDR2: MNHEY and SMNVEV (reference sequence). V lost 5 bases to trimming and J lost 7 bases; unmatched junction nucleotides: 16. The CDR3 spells CASSPGFSRGLSGYTF. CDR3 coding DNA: TGTGCCAGCAGTCCAGGCTTTTCGAGGGGGCTCTCTGGCTACACCTTC.

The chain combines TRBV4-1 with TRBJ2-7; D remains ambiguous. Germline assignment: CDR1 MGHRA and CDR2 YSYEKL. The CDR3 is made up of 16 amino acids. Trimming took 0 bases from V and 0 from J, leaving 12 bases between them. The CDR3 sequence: CASSQDIFKSSYEQYF. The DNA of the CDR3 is TGCGCCAGCAGCCAAGATATATTCAAAAGCTCCTACGAGCAGTACTTC.

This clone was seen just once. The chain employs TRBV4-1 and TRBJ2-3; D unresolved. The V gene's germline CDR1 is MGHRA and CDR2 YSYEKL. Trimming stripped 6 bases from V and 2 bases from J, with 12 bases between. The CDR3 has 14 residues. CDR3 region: CASSPIQNTDTQYF. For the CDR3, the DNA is TGCGCCAGCAGTCCTATACAAAACACAGATACGCAGTATTTT.

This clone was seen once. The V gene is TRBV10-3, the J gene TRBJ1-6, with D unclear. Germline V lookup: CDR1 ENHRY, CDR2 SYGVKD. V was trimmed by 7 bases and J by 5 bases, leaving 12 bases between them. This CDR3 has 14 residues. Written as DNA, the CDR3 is TGTGCCATCAAAGGCACCCGAAATAATTCACCCCTCCACTTT. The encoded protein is CAIKGTRNNSPLHF.

The CDR3 protein is CASSLGTTNAGNTQYF. In nucleotides, the CDR3 is TGTGCCAGCAGCTTAGGGACTACCAATGCCGGCAATACGCAGTATTTT. The chain has TRBV7-8 and TRBJ2-3; a weak D match, TRBD2 (6 bases). Trimming pared 1 base from V and 7 bases from J, leaving 18 bases between. CDR1 is SGHVS and CDR2 is FQNEAQ in the germline V gene. The CDR3 consists of 16 residues.

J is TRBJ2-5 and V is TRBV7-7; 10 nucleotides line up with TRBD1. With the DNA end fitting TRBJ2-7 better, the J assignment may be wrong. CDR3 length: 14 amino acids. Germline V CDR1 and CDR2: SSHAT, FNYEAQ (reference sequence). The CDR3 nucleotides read TGTGCCAGGCCGACAGGGGGCGTTTGCTACGAGCAGTACTTC. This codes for CARPTGGVCYEQYF.

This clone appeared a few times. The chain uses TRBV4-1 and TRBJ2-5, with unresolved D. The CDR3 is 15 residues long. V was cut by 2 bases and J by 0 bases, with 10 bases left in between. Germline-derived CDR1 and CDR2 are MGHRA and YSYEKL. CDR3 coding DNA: TGCGCCAGCAGCCAATTACAGCTAAACCAAGAGACCCAGTACTTC. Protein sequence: CASSQLQLNQETQYF.

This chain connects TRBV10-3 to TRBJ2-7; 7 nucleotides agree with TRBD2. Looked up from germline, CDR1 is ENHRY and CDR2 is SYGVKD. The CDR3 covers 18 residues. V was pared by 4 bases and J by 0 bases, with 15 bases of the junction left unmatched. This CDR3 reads CAISAGSGIMWASYEQYF. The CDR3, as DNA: TGTGCCATCAGTGCGGGCAGCGGGATTATGTGGGCCTCCTACGAGCAGTACTTC.

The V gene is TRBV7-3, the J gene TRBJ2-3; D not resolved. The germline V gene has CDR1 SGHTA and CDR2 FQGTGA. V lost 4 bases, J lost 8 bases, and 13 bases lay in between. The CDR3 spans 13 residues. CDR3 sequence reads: CASSSSVRGTQYF. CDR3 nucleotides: TGTGCCAGCAGCTCGTCAGTTCGTGGTACGCAGTATTTT.

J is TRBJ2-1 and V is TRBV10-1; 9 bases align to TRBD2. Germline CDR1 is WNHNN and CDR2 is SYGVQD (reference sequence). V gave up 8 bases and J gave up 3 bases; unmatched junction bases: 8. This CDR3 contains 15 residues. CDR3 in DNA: TGCGCCAGCGCCCAGACTAGCGGAAACTACAATGAGCAGTTCTTC. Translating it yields CASAQTSGNYNEQFF.